The source of this T cell receptor beta chain is a study of shared clonotypes between healthy human individuals. The wider study: Aged between 18 and 49, the donors were two women and three men. Findings and limits, study-wide: It was expected that sequencing depth would affect clonotype sharing among donors.

Germline assignment: CDR1 SNHLY and CDR2 FYNNEI. V lost 6 bases and J lost 7, with 23 bases in between. This CDR3 contains 16 residues. Splitting the CD4+ cells yielded a CD45RA+ naive subset and a CD45RA-negative memory subset. Produced via immunoSEQ multiplex PCR; TCRdb's table is partial and in-frame only. The table records about 1.1 million clones, 70% to 85% of them present only once. A note on this clone: Its specificity is unknown.

The clonotype originates from a man aged 18 to 35 in good health. Some clones in this sample may be carry-over from other donors' samples. This sequence joins TRBV2 and TRBJ2-3, with D perhaps matching TRBD2 (6 bases). The sample was memory CD4+ T cells from PBMCs. Subset here: CD45RA-negative fraction. The CDR3, as DNA: TGTGCCAGCAGCGCTCTAACTTACACTAGCTCAAATACGCAGTATTTT. Translation gives CASSALTYTSSNTQYF.